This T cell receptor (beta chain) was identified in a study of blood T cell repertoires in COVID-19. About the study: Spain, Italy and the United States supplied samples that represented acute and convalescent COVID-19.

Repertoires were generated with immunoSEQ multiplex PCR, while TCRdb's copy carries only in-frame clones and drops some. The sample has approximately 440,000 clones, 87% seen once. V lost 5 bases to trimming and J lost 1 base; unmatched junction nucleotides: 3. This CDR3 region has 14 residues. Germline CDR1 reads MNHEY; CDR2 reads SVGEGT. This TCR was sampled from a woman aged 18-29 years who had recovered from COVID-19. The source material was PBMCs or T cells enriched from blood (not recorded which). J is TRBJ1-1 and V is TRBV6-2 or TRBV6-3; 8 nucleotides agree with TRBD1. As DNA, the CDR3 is TGTGCCAGCAGTGACACAGGGGGGAACACTGAAGCTTTCTTT. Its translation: CASSDTGGNTEAFF.